These T cell receptor beta chains were read from a single sample in a study of blood T cell repertoires in COVID-19. Repertoires were generated with immunoSEQ multiplex PCR, while TCRdb's copy carries only in-frame clones and drops some. In the table there are under 300,000 clones, roughly 90% of which are singletons. Sequencing was performed on PBMCs or T cells enriched from blood (not recorded which). Every receptor here comes from a woman in her 30s with acute COVID-19. CDR3s include the opening cysteine and the closing phenylalanine or tryptophan. D genes are given only for firm matches. Only some rows state a clone size, as once, few, many or a class for expanded clones.

V gene	J gene	clone size	D gene	CDR3 DNA	CDR3 protein
TRBV7-2	TRBJ2-3	NA	NA	TGTGCCAGCAGCTCGGAGGTTTCAGATACGCAGTATTTT	CASSSEVSDTQYF
TRBV6-6	TRBJ1-1	NA	NA	TGTGCCGAGGGAAGGGAGGCCACTGAAGCTTTCTTT	CAEGREATEAFF
TRBV6-2/TRBV6-3	TRBJ2-7	NA	TRBD1	TGTGCCAGCAGTTTGGGACAGGGTACCTACGAGCAGTACTTC	CASSLGQGTYEQYF
TRBV10-3	TRBJ2-1	NA	TRBD2	TGTGCCATCACCCCCCAACAGGGTTTGGCTTTAGCGGGGGGCTACAATGAGCAGTTCTTC	CAITPQQGLALAGGYNEQFF
TRBV6-2/TRBV6-3	TRBJ2-7	NA	TRBD1	TGTGCCAGCAGCCCGGGACAGTCCTACGAGCAGTACTTC	CASSPGQSYEQYF
TRBV7-2	TRBJ2-7	NA	TRBD2	TGTGCCAGCACCGGGGGGGGCCTGGGCTACGAGCAGTACTTC	CASTGGGLGYEQYF
TRBV5-1	TRBJ1-1	NA	TRBD1	TGCGCCAGCAGCCAACAGGGGGCGAGGGCTGAAGCTTTCTTT	CASSQQGARAEAFF
TRBV7-9	TRBJ2-1	NA	NA	TGTGCCAGCAGCTTTAATCCCCAGGCCAATGAGCAGTTCTTC	CASSFNPQANEQFF
TRBV12-3/TRBV12-4	TRBJ1-5	few	TRBD1	TGTGCCAGCACCCAGGACAGGGTTAAGCCCCAGCATTTT	CASTQDRVKPQHF
TRBV7-3	TRBJ2-1	NA	NA	TGTGCCAGCAGCCCGTCGCGCGCGGCAGGGGCATCGGGCAATGAGCAGTTCTTC	CASSPSRAAGASGNEQFF
TRBV7-2	TRBJ2-7	NA	TRBD2	TGTGCCAGCAGCAAGAGGCTAGCGGGAGCCGAGCAGTACTTC	CASSKRLAGAEQYF
TRBV4-1	TRBJ1-4	NA	TRBD1	TGCGCCAGCAGCCAAGACAGGGGGCGGGTTGAAAAACTGTTTTTT	CASSQDRGRVEKLFF
TRBV25-1	TRBJ2-1	NA	NA	TGTGCCAGCAGTGAGCAGGGTTCGGCCGAGCAGTTCTTC	CASSEQGSAEQFF
TRBV18	TRBJ1-2	NA	TRBD1	TGTGCCAGCTCACCGGCGGGGCCCGGGACAGGGATGTATGGCTACACCTTC	CASSPAGPGTGMYGYTF
TRBV5-1	TRBJ1-4	NA	TRBD1	TGCGCCAGCAGCTTTGGACAGGGAAACGAAAAACTGTTTTTT	CASSFGQGNEKLFF
TRBV27	TRBJ1-2	NA	TRBD1	TGTGCCAGCAGGGACAGGGGAGTTGATGGCTACACCTTC	CASRDRGVDGYTF
TRBV5-8	TRBJ2-3	NA	NA	TGTGCCAGCAGCTCCTTTAAGTCGGGTGCAGATACGCAGTATTTT	CASSSFKSGADTQYF
TRBV2	TRBJ1-3	NA	TRBD1	TGTGCCAGCATCCTGGGACAGGGATTCTCTGGAAACACCATATATTTT	CASILGQGFSGNTIYF
TRBV2	TRBJ1-6	NA	NA	TGTGCCAGCACACGGGACTCCTCCTATAATTCACCCCTCCACTTT	CASTRDSSYNSPLHF
TRBV28	TRBJ1-4	NA	NA	TGTGCCAGCAAACGGGGAAATGAAAAACTGTTTTTT	CASKRGNEKLFF
TRBV19	TRBJ1-2	NA	NA	TGTGCCAGTAGTATAGTACAACAATATGGCTACACCTTC	CASSIVQQYGYTF
TRBV7-3	TRBJ2-7	NA	TRBD2	TGTGCCAGCAGCTACGGACTAGCGGGGACCTACGAGCAGTACTTC	CASSYGLAGTYEQYF
TRBV5-1	TRBJ1-1	NA	TRBD1	TGCGCCAGCAGCTCCGTCCGACAGGGGGGAAGCACTGAAGCTTTCTTT	CASSSVRQGGSTEAFF
TRBV29-1	TRBJ2-1	NA	TRBD1	TGCAGCGTTGAGGGAATGGACAGGGGGCCCTACAATGAGCAGTTCTTC	CSVEGMDRGPYNEQFF
TRBV6-5	TRBJ1-2	NA	NA	TGTGCCAGCAGTACAGGGTGGAGGGGCTACACCTTC	CASSTGWRGYTF
TRBV28	TRBJ2-7	NA	NA	TGTGCCAGCAGTACCAGGGACACCCAGTCCTACGAGCAGTACTTC	CASSTRDTQSYEQYF
TRBV25-1	TRBJ1-6	NA	NA	TGTGCCAGCAGTGAAGGCGGGTCCTATAATTCACCCCTCCACTTT	CASSEGGSYNSPLHF
TRBV4-1	TRBJ1-1	NA	NA	TGCGCCAGCGGGAGTGCGGACAGACAGAACACTGAAGCTTTCTTT	CASGSADRQNTEAFF
TRBV6-5	TRBJ2-5	NA	NA	TGTGCCAGCACCGGGAAGAGCCTCGAAGAGACCCAGTACTTC	CASTGKSLEETQYF
TRBV7-2	TRBJ1-2	NA	NA	TGTGCCAGCAGCCAGAGGACAGCCGCTAACTATGGCTACACCTTC	CASSQRTAANYGYTF
TRBV4-3	TRBJ1-2	NA	NA	TGCGCCAGCAGCCAAGATTGGGGGGGCTCTAACTATGGCTACACCTTC	CASSQDWGGSNYGYTF
TRBV11-2	TRBJ2-7	NA	NA	TGTGCCAGCAGCTTAGAGACTCCTAGCTCCTACGAGCAGTACTTC	CASSLETPSSYEQYF
TRBV27	TRBJ2-5	NA	NA	TGTGCCAGCAGTTTTAGAGGTGGCCAAGAGACCCAGTACTTC	CASSFRGGQETQYF
TRBV14	TRBJ1-2	NA	NA	TGTGCCAGCAGCCAAGATTTGCAGTATGGCTACACCTTC	CASSQDLQYGYTF
TRBV1	TRBJ1-4	NA	NA	TGCACCAGCAGCCAAGACTGGGCGGAAAAACTGTTTTTT	CTSSQDWAEKLFF
TRBV4-1	TRBJ2-7	NA	NA	TGCGCCAGCAGCTTCCGACGGGGGAGCTCCTACGAGCAGTACTTC	CASSFRRGSSYEQYF
TRBV14	TRBJ2-2	NA	TRBD2	TGTGCCAGCAGCCACCGGGGGGGCACCGGGGAGCTGTTTTTT	CASSHRGGTGELFF
TRBV2	TRBJ2-2	NA	TRBD2	TGTGCCAGTACCGGGACTACTTACACCGGGGAGCTGTTTTTT	CASTGTTYTGELFF
TRBV6-5	TRBJ1-5	NA	NA	TGTGCCAGCAGGTATTCGACAGACAATCAGCCCCAGCATTTT	CASRYSTDNQPQHF
TRBV7-3	TRBJ2-1	NA	TRBD2	TGTGCCAGCAGTTCTAGCGGGAGGGCCTACAATGAGCAGTTCTTC	CASSSSGRAYNEQFF
TRBV19	TRBJ2-7	once	NA	TGTGCCAGTAGTCCCTTCGGGGGGCCAGGGCGCTACGAGCAGTACTTC	CASSPFGGPGRYEQYF
TRBV19	TRBJ2-7	NA	TRBD1	TGTGCCAGTAGTCTGACAGGGGATGACGACGAGCAGTACTTC	CASSLTGDDDEQYF
TRBV29-1	TRBJ1-1	NA	NA	TGCAGCGTTGGGGGCGGTAACACTGAAGCTTTCTTT	CSVGGGNTEAFF
TRBV7-6	TRBJ2-7	NA	TRBD2	TGTGCCAGCAGCTTAGGGACTAGCGGGAGTATCCACGAGCAGTACTTC	CASSLGTSGSIHEQYF
TRBV6-5	TRBJ1-2	few	NA	TGTGCCAGCAGTTACTCGCGGGGTGTAGGGGCCGGCTACACCTTC	CASSYSRGVGAGYTF
TRBV2	TRBJ1-3	NA	TRBD1	TGTGCCAGCAGTGAAGCGCCCGCCTCGACAGGGCGTGGAAACACCATATATTTT	CASSEAPASTGRGNTIYF
TRBV7-9	TRBJ2-7	NA	NA	TGTGCCAGCAACGGGGACGAGCAGTACTTC	CASNGDEQYF
TRBV5-1	TRBJ2-1	NA	TRBD2	TGCGCCAGCAGCTTTCTGGCGGGGGGGCCCTACAATGAGCAGTTCTTC	CASSFLAGGPYNEQFF